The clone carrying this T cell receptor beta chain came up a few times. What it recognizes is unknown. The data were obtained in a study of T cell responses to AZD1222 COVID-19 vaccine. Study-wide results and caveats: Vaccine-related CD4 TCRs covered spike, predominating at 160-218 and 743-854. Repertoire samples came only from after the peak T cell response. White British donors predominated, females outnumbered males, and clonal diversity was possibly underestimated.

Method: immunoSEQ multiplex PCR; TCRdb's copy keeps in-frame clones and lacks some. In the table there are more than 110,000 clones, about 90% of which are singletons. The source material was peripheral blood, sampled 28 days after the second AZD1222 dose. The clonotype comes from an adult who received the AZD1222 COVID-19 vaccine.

In nucleotides, the CDR3 is TGCAGTGCTAGTGTGCTCACAGATACGCAGTATTTT. Protein product: CSASVLTDTQYF. The gene calls are TRBV20-1 and TRBJ2-3; D is ambiguous. The V and J ends lost 3 bases and 2 bases respectively, with 6 bases between them. CDR3 length equals 12 residues. From germline, CDR1 is DFQATT and CDR2 SNEGSKA (reference sequence).